Given below is one TCR beta chain in context. Assay used: immunoSEQ multiplex PCR; TCRdb lists only in-frame clones, some missing. The sample gives around 71,000 clones, just over 90% of which show up once; over 1% is in the top ten. The sample is drawn from a study of T cell changes during pregnancy in multiple sclerosis. Trimming took 6 bases from V and 6 from J; bases not matched to a gene: 19. Germline V gene lookup returns CDR1 LNHDA and CDR2 SQIVND (reference sequence). This CDR3 contains 17 residues. The chain couples TRBV19 to TRBJ1-1; 7 bases match TRBD1. The specimen was peripheral blood, collected in the third trimester of pregnancy. The clonotype comes from a female donor with multiple sclerosis, enrolled in a pregnancy study. The CDR3 bases are TGTGCCAGTAGCCGACAGGGAAGAAGTGGGATGGTCTCTGAAGCTTTCTTT. It encodes CASSRQGRSGMVSEAFF.